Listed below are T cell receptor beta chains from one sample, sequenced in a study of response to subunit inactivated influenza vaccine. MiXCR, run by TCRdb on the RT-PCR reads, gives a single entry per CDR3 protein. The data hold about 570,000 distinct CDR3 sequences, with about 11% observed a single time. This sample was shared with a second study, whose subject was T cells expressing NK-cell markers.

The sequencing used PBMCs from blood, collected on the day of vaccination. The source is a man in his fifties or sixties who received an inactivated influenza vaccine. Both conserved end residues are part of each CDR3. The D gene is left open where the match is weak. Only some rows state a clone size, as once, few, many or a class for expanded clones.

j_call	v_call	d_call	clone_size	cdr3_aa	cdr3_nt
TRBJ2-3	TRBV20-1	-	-	CSASRETNTDTQYF	TGCAGTGCTAGTAGGGAGACTAACACAGATACGCAGTATTTT
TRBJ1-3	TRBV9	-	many	CASTQQGIGSGNTIYF	TGTGCCAGCACCCAACAGGGCATAGGCTCTGGAAACACCATATATTTT
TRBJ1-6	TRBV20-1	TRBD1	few	CSAKGDRAGSDSPLHF	TGCAGTGCTAAGGGTGACAGGGCGGGCAGTGATTCACCCCTCCACTTT
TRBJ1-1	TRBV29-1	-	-	CSVDRNTEAFF	TGCAGCGTTGACAGGAACACTGAAGCTTTCTTT
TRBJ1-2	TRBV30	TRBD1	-	CAWRGTGGAGGYTF	TGTGCCTGGAGGGGGACAGGGGGCGCGGGAGGCTACACCTTC
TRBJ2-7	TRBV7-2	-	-	CASSSLPRRSYEQYF	TGTGCCAGCAGCTCTCTACCCCGGCGCTCCTACGAGCAGTACTTC
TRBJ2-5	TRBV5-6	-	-	CASSRRSLDSTQYF	TGTGCCAGCAGCCGTAGGTCACTTGACAGTACCCAGTACTTC
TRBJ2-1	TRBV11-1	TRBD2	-	CASSPRGASGRASYNEQFF	TGTGCCAGCAGCCCTAGGGGGGCTAGCGGGAGGGCCTCCTACAATGAGCAGTTCTTC
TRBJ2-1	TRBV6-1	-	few	CASIGGWSSYNEQFF	TGTGCCAGCATCGGGGGATGGAGCTCCTACAATGAGCAGTTCTTC
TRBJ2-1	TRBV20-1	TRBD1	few	CSALTGTVYNEQFF	TGCAGTGCTCTAACCGGGACAGTATACAATGAGCAGTTCTTC
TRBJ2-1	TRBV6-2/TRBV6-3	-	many	CASSYSRGSSYNEQFF	TGTGCCAGCAGTTACTCGAGGGGGAGCTCCTACAATGAGCAGTTCTTC
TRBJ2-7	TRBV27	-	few	CASSRPGFYEQYF	TGTGCCAGCAGTCGGCCCGGGTTCTACGAGCAGTACTTC
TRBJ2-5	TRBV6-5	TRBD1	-	CASSSFRDRQEQETQYF	TGTGCCAGCAGTTCCTTCCGGGACAGACAAGAACAAGAGACCCAGTACTTC